This T cell receptor (beta chain) was observed in a study of blood T cell repertoires in COVID-19. Study as a whole: Sources were T cells, B-cell-depleted T cells, or PBMCs; the material itself was cDNA or gDNA.

Some clones are missing from TCRdb's copy, which holds only in-frame ones; the method was immunoSEQ multiplex PCR. The sample consists of a few hundred thousand clones, around 88% of them appearing once. Germline V gives CDR1 SGDLS, CDR2 YYNGEE. Trimming took off 3 bases at V and 4 bases at J, with 10 bases between the two ends. The CDR3 runs 13 residues. Sample: peripheral blood. The clonotype was recovered from a woman aged 50 to 60 with COVID-19, enrolled during active disease. This sequence joins TRBV9 and TRBJ1-2; D gene ambiguous. CDR3 in DNA: TGTGCCAGCAGCGCCCGATCTAGCTATGGCTACACCTTC. Its protein is CASSARSSYGYTF.